The entry that follows covers one T cell receptor (beta chain) sequence. The PCR had 60 Vbeta and 13 Jbeta primers. Some clones are missing from TCRdb's copy, which holds only in-frame ones; the method was immunoSEQ multiplex PCR. This sample has 120,000 or so clones, with over 75% found just once. The data belong to a study of cytomegalovirus exposure and HLA in healthy donors. V lost 6 bases, J lost 3 bases, and 9 bases lay in between. The CDR3 sequence is 12 residues long. Germline V gene data show CDR1 as ENHRY and CDR2 as SYGVKD. This sequence joins TRBV10-3 and TRBJ2-7, with TRBD1 as a possible D gene (6 bases). Sequences were obtained from PBMCs. The TCR comes from a man between 18 and 35 years old in good health and CMV-seropositive. For the CDR3, the DNA is TGTGCCATCAGGGGACAAATCTACGAGCAGTACTTC. Translation: CAIRGQIYEQYF.